This TCR beta chain was retrieved from a study of T-cell reconstitution after alpha-beta-depleted transplantation in children. This clonotype was seen repeatedly, ten times or more. Using unique molecular identifiers, the investigators prepared the TCRbeta library. Using its own MiXCR run on the PCR reads, TCRdb lists one record per CDR3 protein. In the table there are 230,000 or so distinct CDR3 sequences, around 12% of which are singletons. The CDR3 consists of 14 residues. Germline V gene data show CDR1 as SGHAT and CDR2 as FQNNGV. Trimming took off 7 bases at V and 2 bases at J, with 12 bases between the two ends.

Sequencing was performed on PBMCs from the stem cell graft donor, taken from the stem cell graft. This receptor was taken from a human donor who donated a stem cell graft to a child with acute lymphoblastic leukemia. The chain employs TRBV11-2 and TRBJ2-1, with D possibly TRBD2 on 6 matching bases. In DNA, the CDR3 is TGTGCCAGCAAGGGCGGGGCTACCTACAATGAGCAGTTCTTC. This codes for CASKGGATYNEQFF.